The 31 T cell receptor beta chains given below trace back to one sample, sequenced in a study of CD8+ T cells in alopecia areata. Sequencing templates came from extracted RNA that was reverse transcribed into cDNA. The repertoire was sequenced with immunoSEQ multiplex PCR; TCRdb's copy has only in-frame clones and lacks some. This repertoire holds around 100,000 clones, and none appear only once. Sequences were obtained from lesional skin. These receptors were obtained from a C3H/HeJ mouse with alopecia areata. MHC haplotype here: H2-k.

This clone was detected a few times. The germline and genes are mouse ones. The read halts 4 residues ahead of the CDR3 end, with the missing end drawn from the germline J gene. The chain couples TRBV13-3 to TRBJ1-2, with 9 nucleotides matching TRBD1. There are 12 residues in the CDR3. Germline CDR1 reads NNHDY; CDR2 reads SYVADS. The covered CDR3 bases are TGTGCCAGCAGAGGACAGGGGCCC. This codes for CASRGQGP. The complete CDR3 sequence is CASRGQGPDYTF.

This clone appeared a few times. The gene names here belong to mouse. The CDR3 end lies 4 residues beyond the end of the read and is filled in from the germline J gene. This chain links TRBV13-2 with TRBJ2-1, with D possibly matching TRBD2 (6 bases). Germline CDR1 and CDR2: NNHNN and SYGAGS (reference sequence). V was cut by 0 bases and J by 4 bases, with 8 bases left in between. The CDR3 loop spans 14 amino acids. The CDR3 DNA, read in part, is TGTGCCAGCGGTGATGGATGGGGGTATGCT. It translates to CASGDGWGYA. The whole CDR3 reads CASGDGWGYAEQFF.

A remark on this clone: The gene symbols are mouse symbols. The read halts 4 residues ahead of the CDR3 end, with the missing end drawn from the germline J gene. The rearrangement uses TRBV14 and TRBJ2-7, with TRBD1 matching over 9 bases. This CDR3 has 14 amino acids. The V gene's germline CDR1 is SGHDT and CDR2 FRDEAV. Trimming at V came to 1 base and at J to 2 bases, leaving 1 base not matched to a gene. The CDR3 bases that were read are TGTGCCAGCAGTTTCACAGGGGGCGCCTAT. Translated, it gives CASSFTGGAY. The full CDR3 is CASSFTGGAYEQYF.

This clone was seen a few times. Gene names and germline match the mouse. The read finishes 4 residues shy of the CDR3 end, and the germline J gene is used to complete it. The chain has TRBV13-3 and TRBJ2-4; TRBD2 aligns across 10 bases. This CDR3 is 16 amino acids long. V trimming: 3 bases; J trimming: 0 bases; junction bases outside the gene matches: 4. Germline CDR1 and CDR2: NNHDY and SYVADS. The sequenced part of the CDR3 DNA is TGTGCCAGCAGTGCTGGGGGGGCGCGAAGTCAAAAC. Protein product: CASSAGGARSQN. The entire CDR3 protein reads CASSAGGARSQNTLYF. The full variable domain, rest sourced from reference TRBV13-3 and TRBJ2-4, is EAAVTQSPRSKVAVTGGKVTLSCHQTNNHDYMYWYRQDTGHGLRLIHYSYVADSTEKGDIPDGYKASRPSQENFSLILELASLSQTAVYFCASSAGGARSQNTLYFGAGTRLSVL.

A few counts support this clone. Gene names and germline refer to mouse. The CDR3 goes on 4 residues after the read ends, and that part is filled in from the germline J gene. The rearrangement links TRBV19 to TRBJ2-7, with TRBD2 matching 9 bases. Looked up from germline, CDR1 is FNHDT and CDR2 is SITEND (reference sequence). CDR3 length: 12 residues. Trimming removed 6 bases from V and 2 bases from J; junction bases left unmatched: 0. CDR3 bases read: TGTGCCAGCACTGGGGGGGCCTAT. This codes for CASTGGAY. The full CDR3 protein is CASTGGAYEQYF.

As to this clone: Mouse names are used for the genes. From the germline J gene comes the end of the CDR3, since the read stops 4 residues before it. The sample carries other DNA sequences with the same CDR3. The V gene is TRBV13-3, the J gene TRBJ2-1, with 9 bases that match TRBD2. The germline CDR1 and CDR2 sequences are NNHDY and SYVADS. The CDR3 runs 15 residues. V was clipped by 5 bases and J by 0 bases; unmatched bases: 3. CDR3 sequence: CASSRLGANYAEQFF. The CDR3 DNA, read in part, is TGTGCCAGCAGCCGACTGGGGGCTAACTATGCT.

In this sample, this clone turned up a few times. The genes are named according to mouse. The read halts 4 residues ahead of the CDR3 end, with the missing end drawn from the germline J gene. J is TRBJ2-1 and V is TRBV1; 8 bases are shared with TRBD2. The V gene's germline CDR1 is NSQYPW and CDR2 LRSPGD (reference sequence). With V trimmed by 3 bases and J by 5 bases, 6 bases remained unmatched. The CDR3 runs 15 residues. The CDR3 sequence: CTCSALRTGNAEQFF. The sequenced part of the CDR3 DNA is TGCACCTGCAGTGCCCTACGGACTGGGAATGCT. Together with reference TRBV1 and TRBJ2-1, the CDR3 gives the full variable domain: VTLLEQNPRWRLVPRGQAVNLRCILKNSQYPWMSWYQQDLQKQLQWLFTLRSPGDKEVKSLPGADYLATRVTDTELRLQVANMSQGRTLYCTCSALRTGNAEQFFGPGTRLTVL.

As to this clone: Mouse germline and gene names are used. The CDR3 bases that were read are TGTGCCAGCAGTGATAGTTGGGGGGCGCATTCC. Residues: CASSDSWGAHS. From start to end, the CDR3 is CASSDSWGAHSDYTF. The chain links TRBV13-3 to TRBJ1-2; a possible D gene is TRBD1 (6 bases). The read is 4 residues too short to cover the CDR3 end, so that end is filled in from the germline J gene. Per the germline V gene, CDR1 is NNHDY and CDR2 is SYVADS. The CDR3 contains 15 residues.

This clone has more than one count but fewer than ten. There is a difference at residue 13 between the TCRdb protein and the DNA translation, so the protein given here was translated from the DNA. Germline and genes: mouse. Read data end 3 residues before the CDR3 end; the end is taken from the germline J gene. The V and J genes are TRBV13-3 and TRBJ1-3; weak D call: TRBD1 (6 bases). The V gene's germline CDR1 is NNHDY and CDR2 SYVADS. Trimming left V 2 bases short and J 0 bases short, with 12 bases between. The CDR3 is 16 amino acids. CDR3 protein: CASSEGQKFSGNTLYF. CDR3 DNA, as far as it was read: TGTGCCAGCAGTGAGGGACAAAAATTTTCTGGAAATACG.

This clone was found a few times. Genes here carry mouse names. The CDR3 end falls 4 residues outside the read, so it is completed with the germline J gene. The J gene is TRBJ2-7, the V gene TRBV13-3; maybe TRBD1 (5 bases). The CDR3 consists of 15 residues. Germline CDR1 reads NNHDY; CDR2 reads SYVADS. V shed 2 bases and J shed 0 bases, with 12 bases lying between them. The CDR3 bases that were read are TGTGCCAGCAGTGAAACGGGCAGGGACTCCTAT. Translated, it gives CASSETGRDSY. The whole CDR3 protein reads CASSETGRDSYEQYF.

With respect to this clone: Gene labels here are mouse ones. Coverage ceases 4 residues before the CDR3 finishes, and the germline J gene fills in the end. This chain connects TRBV13-2 to TRBJ2-1; 11 nucleotides align to TRBD2. V lost 1 base to trimming and J lost 1 base; unmatched junction nucleotides: 4. The CDR3 is 17 residues long. The germline V gene encodes CDR1 NNHNN and CDR2 SYGAGS (reference sequence). The part of the CDR3 DNA that was read is TGTGCCAGCGGTGATCAGACTGGGGGGGGGAACTATGCT. Translated: CASGDQTGGGNYA. The complete CDR3 protein is CASGDQTGGGNYAEQFF.

As regards this clone: Germline and genes: mouse. The observed sequence ends 4 residues before the CDR3 terminus, with the missing tail filled in from the germline J gene. The chain recombines TRBV13-3 with TRBJ2-1; 12 bases are a match to TRBD2. J lost 0 bases, V lost 5 bases, and 3 bases had no gene match. This CDR3 contains 16 residues. CDR1 NNHDY and CDR2 SYVADS come from the germline V gene. The chain's CDR3 is CASRGLGGDNYAEQFF. The part of the CDR3 DNA that was read is TGTGCCAGCAGGGGACTGGGGGGCGATAACTATGCT.

This clone has only a few counts. Genes and germline come from the mouse. The sequence runs out 4 residues before the end of the CDR3; the remainder is reconstructed from the germline J gene. The chain links TRBV13-3 to TRBJ2-5; 9 bases line up with TRBD2. V shed 1 base, J shed 3 bases, and the junction held 3 bases outside the gene matches. Germline values: CDR1 NNHDY, CDR2 SYVADS. This CDR3 is built from 15 residues. CDR3 in amino acids: CASSDRTGDQDTQYF. The CDR3 DNA, read in part, is TGTGCCAGCAGTGATCGGACTGGGGATCAAGAC.

Comments on this clone: Gene names are mouse gene names. Read coverage stops 4 residues before the CDR3 terminus; the germline J gene supplies the remainder. The chain is built from TRBV13-1 and TRBJ2-2, with 8 bases matching TRBD1. CDR1 is NSHNY, CDR2 SYGAGN, per germline. CDR3 length equals 14 residues. V shed 2 bases, J shed 6 bases, and the junction held 3 bases outside the gene matches. CDR3 DNA, as far as it was read: TGTGCCAGCAGTGACGGACAGGGCGCCGGG. Translating gives CASSDGQGAG. The full CDR3 is CASSDGQGAGQLYF.

This clone has just a few counts. Gene and germline names: mouse. The CDR3 end lies 4 residues beyond the end of the read and is filled in from the germline J gene. The rearrangement uses TRBV1 and TRBJ2-7; TRBD2 matches at 8 bases. The V gene's germline CDR1 is NSQYPW and CDR2 LRSPGD (reference sequence). The CDR3 has 14 residues. The part of the CDR3 DNA that was read is TGCACCTGCAGTGCCCGACTGGGGCCATAT. This encodes CTCSARLGPY. The full CDR3 sequence reads CTCSARLGPYEQYF. The entire variable domain, with the rest obtained from reference TRBV1 and TRBJ2-7, is as follows: VTLLEQNPRWRLVPRGQAVNLRCILKNSQYPWMSWYQQDLQKQLQWLFTLRSPGDKEVKSLPGADYLATRVTDTELRLQVANMSQGRTLYCTCSARLGPYEQYFGPGTRLTVL.

This clone has only a few counts. The TCRdb protein fails to match the DNA translation at residue 13; the protein reported here was translated from the DNA. Genes and germline come from the mouse. The DNA ends 3 residues before the CDR3 does, and the rest of the CDR3 is filled in from the germline J gene. The chain recombines TRBV29 with TRBJ1-3; D is uncertain. Germline V gene sequence: CDR1 MSHET, CDR2 SYDVDS. The V end was cut by 5 bases, the J end by 0 bases, with 14 bases between. The length of the CDR3 is 16 residues. The DNA read from the CDR3 is TGTGCTAGCAGTCTCCTCTCGACACCTTCTGGAAATACG. This codes for CASSLLSTPSGNT. The whole CDR3 region reads CASSLLSTPSGNTLYF.

On this clone itself: TCRdb gives a protein that differs at residue 11 from what the DNA encodes, so the protein here is translated from the DNA. Genes and germline are mouse. The read halts 3 residues ahead of the CDR3 end, with the missing end drawn from the germline J gene. The rearrangement joins TRBV1 to TRBJ1-6; perhaps TRBD1 as D (6 bases). TRBJ1-6 is classed as an ORF, of uncertain function. CDR1 NSQYPW and CDR2 LRSPGD come from the germline V gene (reference sequence). The CDR3 contains 14 residues. V gave up 1 base and J gave up 7 bases, with 8 bases separating them. The sequenced part of the CDR3 DNA is TGCACCTGCAGTGCAGCAGGGGCCAATTCGCCC. Amino acids: CTCSAAGANSP. The whole CDR3 reads CTCSAAGANSPLYF.

In its sample, this clone was seen a few times. The gene names given are mouse names. The CDR3 bases that were read are TGTGCCAGCAGTATCTCTTGGACAGACTAT. As protein: CASSISWTDY. The whole CDR3 reads CASSISWTDYEQYF. V and J are TRBV19 and TRBJ2-7, with TRBD1 as a possible D gene (6 bases). From the germline J gene comes the end of the CDR3, since the read stops 4 residues before it. The CDR3 contains 14 residues. The germline gives CDR1 FNHDT, CDR2 SITEND (reference sequence). V was cut by 2 bases and J by 3 bases, with 12 bases left in between.

The sample holds many counts of this clone. All gene names here are mouse names. The read falls 4 residues short of the CDR3 end, and the missing part is taken from the germline J gene. This chain links TRBV13-3 with TRBJ2-7, with 10 positions matching TRBD1. Germline V lookup: CDR1 NNHDY, CDR2 SYVADS. The CDR3 is 14 amino acids. The DNA read from the CDR3 is TGTGCCAGCAGTGATGATGGGACAGGGGAT. Translating it yields CASSDDGTGD. The full CDR3 protein reads CASSDDGTGDEQYF.

This clone was detected a few times. A read error may account for a junction end that differs from germline. All gene names here are mouse names. The CDR3 end is not reached by the read, which stops 4 residues before it; the germline J gene fills it in. J is TRBJ2-5 and V is TRBV17; 12 positions match TRBD2. The CDR3 is 17 amino acids. Germline V CDR1 and CDR2: MNHDT, YYDKIL. The CDR3 DNA, read in part, is TGTGCTAGCAGTGGAGACTGGGGGGGCGCGGGCCAAGAC. Protein product: CASSGDWGGAGQD. The whole CDR3 reads CASSGDWGGAGQDTQYF.

This clone was counted between two and nine times. Germline and genes: mouse. Read coverage stops 4 residues before the CDR3 terminus; the germline J gene supplies the remainder. V usage is TRBV1 and J usage is TRBJ2-5; maybe TRBD2 (5 bases). V was pared by 4 bases and J by 0 bases, with 14 bases between. The V gene's germline CDR1 is NSQYPW and CDR2 LRSPGD (reference sequence). This CDR3 contains 16 residues. Incomplete CDR3 DNA: TGCACCTGCAGTGGGTGGACTCTTCTTAACCAAGAC. As protein: CTCSGWTLLNQD. The whole CDR3 is CTCSGWTLLNQDTQYF. The full variable domain, completed using reference TRBV1 and TRBJ2-5, is VTLLEQNPRWRLVPRGQAVNLRCILKNSQYPWMSWYQQDLQKQLQWLFTLRSPGDKEVKSLPGADYLATRVTDTELRLQVANMSQGRTLYCTCSGWTLLNQDTQYFGPGTRLLVL.

Turning to this clone: Gene names and germline refer to mouse. The observed sequence ends 4 residues before the CDR3 terminus, with the missing tail filled in from the germline J gene. Other DNA sequences in this specimen translate into the identical CDR3. The chain employs TRBV13-3 and TRBJ2-7, with TRBD2 identical over 9 bases. Trimming removed 4 bases from V and 3 bases from J; junction bases left unmatched: 2. The CDR3 length is 13 residues. Germline loops: CDR1 NNHDY, CDR2 SYVADS. The chain's CDR3 is CASSTTGGYEQYF. The DNA read from the CDR3 is TGTGCCAGCAGTACGACTGGGGGCTAT.

There are a few counts of this clone. Here the gene names and germline are mouse. The observed sequence ends 4 residues before the CDR3 terminus, with the missing tail filled in from the germline J gene. This chain links TRBV19 with TRBJ2-1, with 7 bases aligning to TRBD1. This CDR3 is built from 13 residues. Germline loops: CDR1 FNHDT, CDR2 SITEND (reference sequence). The ends lost 4 bases at V and 5 bases at J; junction bases unmatched: 3. The CDR3 loop is CASSGQVDAEQFF. Partial CDR3 DNA: TGTGCCAGCAGTGGACAGGTGGATGCT.

Remarks on this clone: These gene names are mouse names. Sequencing ends 4 residues short of the CDR3 end; the germline J gene provides the rest. The gene calls are TRBV1 and TRBJ1-4; a possible D gene is TRBD1 (6 bases). CDR1 and CDR2 from the germline V gene are NSQYPW and LRSPGD (reference sequence). CDR3 length: 14 amino acids. V was shortened by 3 bases and J by 4 bases, with 9 bases between the two germline ends. CDR3 DNA (partial): TGCACCTGCAGTGCTTGGACAGTCAACGAA. This sequence encodes CTCSAWTVNE. The full-length CDR3 reads as CTCSAWTVNERLFF.

Concerning this clone itself: The protein in this entry is translated from the DNA; at residue 10 it differs from the protein listed in TCRdb. The gene names here belong to mouse. The read halts 3 residues ahead of the CDR3 end, with the missing end drawn from the germline J gene. V is TRBV19 and J is TRBJ1-6, with D possibly being TRBD1 (6 bases). TRBJ1-6 has ORF status, its function being uncertain. V was pared by 5 bases and J by 7 bases, with 10 bases between. The CDR3 has 13 amino acids. Germline assignment: CDR1 FNHDT and CDR2 SITEND (reference sequence). The CDR3 bases that were read are TGTGCCAGCAGCCACGGACAGAATTCGCCC. Its protein is CASSHGQNSP. From start to end, the CDR3 is CASSHGQNSPLYF.

About this clone itself: Germline and genes: mouse. CDR3 region: CASSFPQGYTGQLYF. The sequenced CDR3 bases are TGTGCCAGCAGTTTCCCTCAGGGGTACACCGGG. The rearrangement uses TRBV14 and TRBJ2-2; possibly TRBD1 for D (6 bases). The read comes to an end 4 residues before the CDR3 does, leaving the germline J gene to fill in the end. Germline V gene data show CDR1 as SGHDT and CDR2 as FRDEAV. The V end lost 1 base, the J end lost 3 bases, and 10 bases lay between the germline ends. CDR3 length: 15 residues.

This clone was seen at least ten times. Mouse gene names apply. The CDR3 goes on 4 residues after the read ends, and that part is filled in from the germline J gene. The genes are TRBV13-3 and TRBJ2-1; 14 bases align to TRBD2. The CDR3 has 16 amino acids. The germline gives CDR1 NNHDY, CDR2 SYVADS. The part of the CDR3 DNA that was read is TGTGCCAGCAGTGGGGGACTGGGGGGGCGAGGGGCT. This translates into CASSGGLGGRGA. The CDR3 reads in full as CASSGGLGGRGAEQFF.

In this sample, this clone turned up a few times. An end of the junction does not agree with germline; a read error may underlie this. Gene names are mouse gene names. The read stops 4 residues short of the end of the CDR3; the missing end is completed from the germline J gene. This chain connects TRBV13-3 to TRBJ2-5, with 8 bases lining up with TRBD2. The CDR3 consists of 16 residues. Germline V CDR1 and CDR2: NNHDY, SYVADS. The part of the CDR3 DNA that was read is TGTGCCAGCAGTGAAACTGGGGGTTTTAACCAGGAC. Translation gives CASSETGGFNQD. The full CDR3 is CASSETGGFNQDTQYF.

In regard to this clone: Any gene name here is a mouse gene name. The CDR3 goes on 4 residues after the read ends, and that part is filled in from the germline J gene. This rearrangement joins TRBV13-2 to TRBJ2-4; possible D gene TRBD1, 6 bases. The germline V gene has CDR1 NNHNN and CDR2 SYGAGS (reference sequence). The CDR3 has 13 amino acids. Here the CDR3 reads CASGGDRQNTLYF. The sequenced part of the CDR3 DNA is TGTGCCAGCGGTGGTGACAGGCAGAAC.

The table lists this clone with a few counts. The germline and genes are mouse ones. The CDR3 goes on 4 residues after the read ends, and that part is filled in from the germline J gene. This chain links TRBV1 with TRBJ1-2; 7 bases map to TRBD1. CDR3 length: 13 residues. Germline loops: CDR1 NSQYPW, CDR2 LRSPGD (reference sequence). The CDR3 reads CTCSAEQGRDYTF. Partial CDR3 DNA: TGCACCTGCAGTGCAGAACAGGGGCGC.

With regard to this clone: The gene symbols are mouse symbols. From the germline J gene comes the end of the CDR3, since the read stops 4 residues before it. The chain recombines TRBV13-3 with TRBJ2-1, with TRBD2 identical over 11 bases. The CDR3 is 14 residues long. CDR1 is NNHDY and CDR2 is SYVADS in the germline V gene. The CDR3 is CASGTGGARAEQFF. The CDR3 DNA, read in part, is TGTGCCAGCGGAACTGGGGGGGCTCGGGCT.